The 15 T cell receptor beta chains in this list originate from one sample, sequenced in a study of cytomegalovirus exposure and HLA in healthy donors. PCR amplification relied on 60 Vbeta primers (plus 13 Jbeta primers). Measured with immunoSEQ multiplex PCR; TCRdb has only the in-frame clones, and not every one. The data hold under 200,000 clones, with about 77% observed a single time. Material: PBMCs. These receptors came from a woman aged 40 to 50 in good health and CMV-seropositive.

The genes are TRBV7-2 and TRBJ1-2; D is perhaps TRBD1 (6 bases). The CDR3 is made up of 16 amino acids. CDR1 is SGHTA, CDR2 FQGNSA, per germline. V lost 1 base and J 8 bases, leaving 20 bases between the germline ends. CDR3: CASSLGGLWGPGGYTF. Here the CDR3 DNA reads TGTGCCAGCAGCTTAGGGGGGCTCTGGGGGCCGGGAGGCTACACCTTC.

This clone was recorded a few times. V gene TRBV5-6 combines with J gene TRBJ2-1; 12 bases match TRBD1. V lost 5 bases and J lost 12; bases outside the gene matches: 9. This CDR3 is built from 14 residues. The germline gives CDR1 SGHDT, CDR2 YYEEEE. The CDR3 DNA reads as TGTGCCAGCAGTTCACCCGGGACAGGGGGCGGGCAGTTCTTC. Translation gives CASSSPGTGGGQFF.

This clone was detected only once. The V and J genes are TRBV5-6 and TRBJ2-7; 9 bases line up with TRBD1. The length of the CDR3 is 16 residues. Looked up from germline, CDR1 is SGHDT and CDR2 is YYEEEE. V lost 2 bases and J lost 5; bases outside the gene matches: 11. The CDR3 DNA reads TGTGCCAGCAGCTTTGCCACAGGGGGCAGATTTAACGAGCAGTACTTC. Amino acid sequence: CASSFATGGRFNEQYF.

The chain couples TRBV19 to TRBJ1-5; a possible D gene is TRBD1 (5 bases). CDR1 is LNHDA, CDR2 SQIVND, per germline (reference sequence). Trimming took off 3 bases at V and 0 bases at J, with 12 bases between the two ends. This CDR3 region has 16 residues. CDR3 sequence (DNA): TGTGCCAGTAGTATGGGGCAGGTTCATAGCAATCAGCCCCAGCATTTT. Residues: CASSMGQVHSNQPQHF. The variable domain in full, completed from reference TRBV19 and TRBJ1-5, reads DGGITQSPKYLFRKEGQNVTLSCEQNLNHDAMYWYRQDPGQGLRLIYYSQIVNDFQKGDIAEGYSVSREKKESFPLTVTSAQKNPTAFYLCASSMGQVHSNQPQHFGDGTRLSIL.

The rearrangement links TRBV5-6 to TRBJ1-1; unclear D gene. V lost 5 bases and J lost 2, with 10 bases in between. Germline V gives CDR1 SGHDT, CDR2 YYEEEE. The CDR3 covers 13 residues. In DNA form, the CDR3 reads TGTGCCAGCAGTCTCAGATTCAACACTGAAGCTTTCTTT. This translates into CASSLRFNTEAFF.

The chain recombines TRBV19 with TRBJ2-7, with TRBD1 identical over 9 bases. The V and J ends lost 5 bases and 4 bases, in that order; junction bases with no gene match: 6. Looked up from germline, CDR1 is LNHDA and CDR2 is SQIVND (reference sequence). The CDR3 extends over 14 amino acids. The CDR3 region has the DNA TGTGCCAGTAGTTCCCAGGGGACAGGGTACGAGCAGTACTTC. This gives the protein CASSSQGTGYEQYF.

V gene TRBV7-9 combines with J gene TRBJ1-2, with D perhaps matching TRBD1 (5 bases). Germline V gene lookup returns CDR1 SEHNR and CDR2 FQNEAQ (reference sequence). CDR3 size: 13 residues. V shed 2 bases and J shed 4 bases, with 8 bases lying between them. The CDR3 coding sequence is TGTGCCAGCAGCTTAAGAGACAGCTATGGCTACACCTTC. Translation: CASSLRDSYGYTF.

The chain combines TRBV4-2 with TRBJ2-1; D perhaps matches TRBD1 (7 bases). The CDR3 covers 15 residues. With 3 bases removed from V and 5 bases from J, the gap between germline ends came to 14 bases. The V gene's germline CDR1 is LGHNA and CDR2 YNFKEQ. The CDR3 DNA sequence: TGTGCCAGCAGCCAGAACGGAGGGGGCAACAATGAGCAGTTCTTC. As protein: CASSQNGGGNNEQFF.

The CDR3 nucleotides are TGTGCCAGCTCGCTGGGCAACTATGGCTACACCTTC. As protein: CASSLGNYGYTF. The genes are TRBV18 and TRBJ1-2; D remains unclear. CDR3 length equals 12 residues. Germline lookup yields CDR1 KGHSH and CDR2 LQKENI. The V end lost 6 bases, the J end lost 2 bases, and 7 bases lay between the germline ends.

The J gene is TRBJ2-5, the V gene TRBV2, with 10 bases that match TRBD2. Gene TRBJ2-7 matches the end of the DNA better, so the J call may be wrong. Germline CDR1 reads SNHLY; CDR2 reads FYNNEI. CDR3 length: 15 amino acids. The CDR3 region is CASTPQSGGAYEQYF. Written as DNA, the CDR3 is TGTGCCAGCACCCCCCAAAGCGGGGGGGCCTACGAGCAGTACTTC.

In its sample, this clone was seen once. J is TRBJ2-7 and V is TRBV6-1; 7 bases match TRBD2. CDR1 MNHNS and CDR2 SASEGT come from the germline V gene. There are 14 residues in the CDR3. The J segment lost 1 base and the V segment lost 4 bases, leaving 4 bases of the junction unmatched. The CDR3 reads CASSAPSGSYEQYF. The CDR3 DNA sequence: TGTGCCAGCAGTGCCCCTAGCGGTTCCTACGAGCAGTACTTC.

DNA for the CDR3: TGTGCCAGCACACAGGGGTTAGACTATGGCTACACCTTC. Amino acids: CASTQGLDYGYTF. The chain recombines TRBV7-8 with TRBJ1-2, with 7 bases that match TRBD1. Germline values: CDR1 SGHVS, CDR2 FQNEAQ. This CDR3 comprises 13 residues. V lost 7 bases, J lost 3 bases, and 5 bases stayed unmatched.

Regarding this clone: Other nucleotide sequences from this sample produce the same CDR3. The rearrangement uses TRBV30 and TRBJ1-5, with D unclear. Germline V gene lookup returns CDR1 GTSNPN and CDR2 SVGIG (reference sequence). The CDR3 consists of 13 residues. V lost 0 bases and J lost 3, with 6 bases in between. CDR3 residues: CAWSVADNQPQHF. CDR3 DNA sequence: TGTGCCTGGAGTGTGGCAGACAATCAGCCCCAGCATTTT.

The chain is built from TRBV11-2 and TRBJ1-6; no clear D. Germline CDR1 and CDR2: SGHAT and FQNNGV. Trimming left V 1 base short and J 7 bases short, with 14 bases between. This CDR3 contains 16 residues. CDR3 sequence (DNA): TGTGCCAGCAGCTTAGGTGCGGGGTACGGCAATTCACCCCTCCACTTT. It is translated as CASSLGAGYGNSPLHF.

The chain uses TRBV2 and TRBJ1-6; D call uncertain. V was shortened by 7 bases and J by 6 bases, with 10 bases between the two germline ends. Germline lookup yields CDR1 SNHLY and CDR2 FYNNEI. The CDR3 is 13 amino acids. Here the CDR3 DNA reads TGTGCCAGCACCCCGTCGGGTAATTCACCCCTCCACTTT. It specifies CASTPSGNSPLHF.